This TCR beta chain was documented in a study of T-cell reconstitution after alpha-beta-depleted transplantation in children. From germline, CDR1 is WSHSY and CDR2 SAAADI. This CDR3 has 14 residues. The authors prepared the TCRbeta library with unique molecular identifiers. TCRdb redid the calling of the PCR reads with MiXCR, one entry per CDR3 protein. The data contain around 600,000 distinct CDR3 sequences, around 23% of them singletons. Points on this clonotype: At one boundary the junction diverges from the germline segment, which might be a read error.

The receptor was isolated from a boy in the first two years of life who had a stem cell transplant for acute myeloid leukemia, so the T cells may come from the graft donor. The V call is TRBV10-2, the J call TRBJ1-5; D gene unclear. Here the sequenced sample was PBMCs, mostly from graft donor cells, taken 360 days after TCRalphabeta/CD19-depleted stem cell transplant. The CDR3 DNA is TGCGCCAGCAGTGAGAATGCCTACAATCAGCCCCGGCATTTT. It yields the protein CASSENAYNQPRHF.